The following is a T cell receptor delta chain sequence with its context. The antigen it recognizes is unknown. The translation of this DNA and the TCRdb protein of a much larger clone differ at residue 11, probably owing to a read error; the protein shown here is translated from the DNA. Preparation of the library involved RT-PCR. Sequencing was carried out with an Illumina MiSeq. After TCRdb called clones again from the public reads with CATT, rows with identical DNA were merged. The sample table records over a thousand delta-chain clones; 1.5% to 2% of these occur just once. In total, the top ten clones hold around 33% of the sample. The data belong to a study of gamma-delta T cells after stem cell transplantation (dated by TCRdb to 2016 to 2017). For CDR1 and CDR2, the germline V gene lists TSWWSYY and QGS. The CDR3, from cysteine to phenylalanine, totals 23 residues. The DNA shown is the 69-base CDR3, in frame from base 1. V gives up 1 base and J gives up 2 bases, and the segment between their germline ends measures 35 bases.

The sample consisted of gamma-delta T cells. Here the chain combines TRDV1 and TRDJ1; the D gene cannot be resolved reliably. The sequence was obtained from a human donor. It is not recorded whose cells these are; they may come from a transplant donor. At the DNA level, the sequence is TGTGCTCTTGGGGAACCCCCTCATTTCCCCCGGGGTGCGCAGGGACCTTGGACCGATAAACTCATCTTT. Translated, it reads CALGEPPHFPRGAQGPWTDKLIF.